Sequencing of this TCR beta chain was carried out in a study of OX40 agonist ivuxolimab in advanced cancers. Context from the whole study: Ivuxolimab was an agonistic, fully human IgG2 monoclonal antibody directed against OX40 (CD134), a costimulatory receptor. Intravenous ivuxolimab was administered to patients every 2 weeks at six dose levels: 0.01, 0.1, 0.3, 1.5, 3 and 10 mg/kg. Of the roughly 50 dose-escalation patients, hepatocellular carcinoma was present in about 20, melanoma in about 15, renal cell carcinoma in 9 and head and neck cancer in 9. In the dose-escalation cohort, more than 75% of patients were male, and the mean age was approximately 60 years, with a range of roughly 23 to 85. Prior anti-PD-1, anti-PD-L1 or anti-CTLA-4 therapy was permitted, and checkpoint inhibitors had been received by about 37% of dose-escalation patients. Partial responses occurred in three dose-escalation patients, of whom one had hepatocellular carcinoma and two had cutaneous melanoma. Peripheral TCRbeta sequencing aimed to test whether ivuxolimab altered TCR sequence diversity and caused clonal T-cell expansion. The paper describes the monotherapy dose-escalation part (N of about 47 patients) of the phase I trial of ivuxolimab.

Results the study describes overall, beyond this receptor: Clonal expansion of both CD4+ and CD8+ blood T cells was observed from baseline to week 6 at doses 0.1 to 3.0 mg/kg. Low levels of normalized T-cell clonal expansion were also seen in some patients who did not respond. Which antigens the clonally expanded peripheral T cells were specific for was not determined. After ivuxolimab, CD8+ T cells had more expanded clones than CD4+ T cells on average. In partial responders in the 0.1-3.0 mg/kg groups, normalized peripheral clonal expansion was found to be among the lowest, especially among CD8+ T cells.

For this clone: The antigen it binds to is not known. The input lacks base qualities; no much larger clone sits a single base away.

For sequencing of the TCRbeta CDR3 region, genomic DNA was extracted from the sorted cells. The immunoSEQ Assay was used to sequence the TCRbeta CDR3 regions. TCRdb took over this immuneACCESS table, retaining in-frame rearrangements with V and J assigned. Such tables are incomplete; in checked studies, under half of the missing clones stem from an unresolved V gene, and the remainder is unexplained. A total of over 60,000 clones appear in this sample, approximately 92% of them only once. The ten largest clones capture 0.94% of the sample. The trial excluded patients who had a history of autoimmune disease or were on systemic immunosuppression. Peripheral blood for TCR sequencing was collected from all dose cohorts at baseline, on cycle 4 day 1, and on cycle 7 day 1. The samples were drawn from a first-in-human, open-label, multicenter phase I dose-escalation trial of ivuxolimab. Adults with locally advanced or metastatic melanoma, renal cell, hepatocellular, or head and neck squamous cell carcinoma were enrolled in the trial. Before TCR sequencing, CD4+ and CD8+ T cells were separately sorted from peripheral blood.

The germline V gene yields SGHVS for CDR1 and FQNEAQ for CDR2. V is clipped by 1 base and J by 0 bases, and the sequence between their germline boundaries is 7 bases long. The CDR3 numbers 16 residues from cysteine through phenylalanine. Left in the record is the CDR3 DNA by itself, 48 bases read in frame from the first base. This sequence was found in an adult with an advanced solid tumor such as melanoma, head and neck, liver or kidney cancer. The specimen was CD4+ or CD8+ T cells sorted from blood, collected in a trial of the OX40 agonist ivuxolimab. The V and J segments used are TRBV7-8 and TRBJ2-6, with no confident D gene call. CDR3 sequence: CASSLVSVSGANVLTF. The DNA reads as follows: TGTGCCAGCAGCTTAGTGTCCGTCTCTGGGGCCAACGTCCTGACTTTC. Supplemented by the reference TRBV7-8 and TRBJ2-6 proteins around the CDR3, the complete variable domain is GAGVSQSPRYKVAKRGQDVALRCDPISGHVSLFWYQQALGQGPEFLTYFQNEAQLDKSGLPSDRFFAERPEGSVSTLKIQRTQQEDSAVYLCASSLVSVSGANVLTFGAGSRLTVL.